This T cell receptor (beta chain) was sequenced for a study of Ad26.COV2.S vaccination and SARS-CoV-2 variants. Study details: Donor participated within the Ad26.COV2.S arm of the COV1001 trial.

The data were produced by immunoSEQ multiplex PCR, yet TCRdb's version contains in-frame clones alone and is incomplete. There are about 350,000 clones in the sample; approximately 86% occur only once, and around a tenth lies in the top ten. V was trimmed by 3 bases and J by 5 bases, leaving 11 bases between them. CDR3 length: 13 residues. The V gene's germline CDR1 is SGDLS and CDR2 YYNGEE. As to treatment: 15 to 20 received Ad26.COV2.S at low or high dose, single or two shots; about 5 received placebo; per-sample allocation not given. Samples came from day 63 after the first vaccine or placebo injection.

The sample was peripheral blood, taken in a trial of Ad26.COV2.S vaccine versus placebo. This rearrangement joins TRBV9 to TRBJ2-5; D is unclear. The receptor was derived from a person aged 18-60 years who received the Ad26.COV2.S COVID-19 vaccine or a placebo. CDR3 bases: TGTGCCAGCAGCGCCTCTCCGGCTGAGACCCAGTACTTC. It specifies CASSASPAETQYF.